The entry below describes one T cell receptor beta chain. Its antigen remains unidentified. V lost 2 bases and J 0 bases, leaving 10 bases between the germline ends. Germline V gene sequence: CDR1 SNHLY, CDR2 FYNNEI. The CDR3 length is 16 residues. These data are taken from a study of cytomegalovirus exposure and HLA in healthy donors. Study-level findings and limits: Highly shared variants forming one cluster were likely a sequencing artifact. Evidence from a later analysis indicated that most CMV-associated TCR beta chains looked HLA-restricted.

The primer mix had 60 Vbeta and 13 Jbeta primers. The repertoire was sequenced with immunoSEQ multiplex PCR; TCRdb's copy has only in-frame clones and lacks some. Here the sample spans roughly 120,000 clones, under 70% being singletons. This receptor was identified in a man aged 25 to 45 in good health and CMV-seropositive. Sequencing used PBMCs. The genes are TRBV2 and TRBJ1-4, with D perhaps matching TRBD1 (5 bases). The CDR3 DNA is TGTGCCAGCAGTGAAAGCAAAGGGGCAACTAATGAAAAACTGTTTTTT. It specifies CASSESKGATNEKLFF.